What follows describes a single T cell receptor (beta chain). TCRdb reprocessed the 5' RACE reads, keeping one entry per CDR3 protein, no DNA. There are 350,000 to 400,000 distinct CDR3 sequences in the sample, with over 8.5% held by the top ten. The data were obtained in a study of T cells expressing NK-cell markers. The CDR3 covers 15 residues. Germline CDR1 is DFQATT and CDR2 is SNEGSKA (reference sequence). The sequencing input was blood T cells: a sorted CD56 or NKG2C T cell subset, CD4+ or CD8+ T cells, or bulk PBMC T cells (not recorded which). This TCR was recovered from a woman in her 50s in good health. The chain employs TRBV20-1 and TRBJ2-1. The CDR3: CSAAILAAAYNEQFF.